This TCR beta chain was identified during a study of blood T cell repertoires in COVID-19. Looking at the study overall: There were acute and convalescent COVID-19 samples, and they came from the United States, Italy and Spain. In each case, the material was cDNA or gDNA derived from T cells, B-cell-depleted T cells, or PBMCs.

This clone was seen only once. The CDR3 is made up of 16 amino acids. The V gene end was trimmed by 1 base and the J gene end by 3 bases; junction bases not matched to a gene: 4. The germline V gene encodes CDR1 KGHSH and CDR2 LQKENI. Per the study methods: Amplification of reference gene primers provided the estimated nucleated cell counts. TCRdb keeps only in-frame clones here, not all; method: immunoSEQ multiplex PCR. That table gives V, J and clone size, and the DNA gave D and trimming. Of roughly 260,000 clones listed, roughly 86% are singletons. This TCR came from a middle-aged man who had recovered from COVID-19. The specimen was peripheral blood. The chain employs TRBV18 and TRBJ2-7; TRBD2 aligns across 12 bases. The CDR3 region has the DNA TGTGCCAGCTCACCACGACTAGCGGGGGCCTTCTACGAGCAGTACTTC. It specifies CASSPRLAGAFYEQYF.